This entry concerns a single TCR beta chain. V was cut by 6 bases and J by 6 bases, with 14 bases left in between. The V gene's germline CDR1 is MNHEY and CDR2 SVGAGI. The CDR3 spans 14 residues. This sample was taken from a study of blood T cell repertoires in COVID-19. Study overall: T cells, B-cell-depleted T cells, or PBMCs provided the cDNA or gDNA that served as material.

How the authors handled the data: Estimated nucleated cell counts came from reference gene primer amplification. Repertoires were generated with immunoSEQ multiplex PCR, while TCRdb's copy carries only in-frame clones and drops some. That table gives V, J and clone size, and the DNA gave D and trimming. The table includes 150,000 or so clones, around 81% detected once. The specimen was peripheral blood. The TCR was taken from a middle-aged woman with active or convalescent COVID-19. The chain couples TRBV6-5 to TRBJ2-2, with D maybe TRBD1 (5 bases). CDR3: CASSLDRDSGELFF. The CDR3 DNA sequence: TGTGCCAGCAGCCTCGACAGAGATTCCGGGGAGCTGTTTTTT.